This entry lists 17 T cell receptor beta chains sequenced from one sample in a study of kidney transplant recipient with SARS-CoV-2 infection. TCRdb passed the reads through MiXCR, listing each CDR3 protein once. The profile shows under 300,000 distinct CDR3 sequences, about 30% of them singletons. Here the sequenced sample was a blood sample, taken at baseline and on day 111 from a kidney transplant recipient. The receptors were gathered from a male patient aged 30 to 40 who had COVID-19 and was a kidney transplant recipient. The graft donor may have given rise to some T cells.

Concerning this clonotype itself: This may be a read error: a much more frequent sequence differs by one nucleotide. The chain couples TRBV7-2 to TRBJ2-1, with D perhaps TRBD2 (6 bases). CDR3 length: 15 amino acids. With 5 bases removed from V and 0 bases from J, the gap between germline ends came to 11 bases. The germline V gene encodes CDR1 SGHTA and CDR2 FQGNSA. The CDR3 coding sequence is TGTGCCAGCAGCCGTACGGGACTCTCCTACAATGAGCAGTTCTTC. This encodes CASSRTGLSYNEQFF.

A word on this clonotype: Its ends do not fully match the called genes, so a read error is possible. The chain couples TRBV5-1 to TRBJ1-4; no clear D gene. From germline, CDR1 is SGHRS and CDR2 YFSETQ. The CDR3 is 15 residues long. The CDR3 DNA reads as TGCGCCAGCGGCTTGGGGTCCCTTTGGCATGAAAAACTGTTTTTT. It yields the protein CASGLGSLWHEKLFF.

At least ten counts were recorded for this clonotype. CDR3 DNA sequence: TGTGCCACCAGCACCCCTTCTGGCGAAAAACTGTTTTTT. Translating it yields CATSTPSGEKLFF. J is TRBJ1-4 and V is TRBV15; D call uncertain. The V end was cut by 4 bases, the J end by 8 bases, with 11 bases between. The CDR3 sequence is 13 residues long. Germline V gene sequence: CDR1 LNHNV, CDR2 YYDKDF (reference sequence). Combining the CDR3 with reference TRBV15 and TRBJ1-4 gives the whole variable domain DAMVIQNPRYQVTQFGKPVTLSCSQTLNHNVMYWYQQKSSQAPKLLFHYYDKDFNNEADTPDNFQSRRPNTSFCFLDIRSPGLGDTAMYLCATSTPSGEKLFFGSGTQLSVL.

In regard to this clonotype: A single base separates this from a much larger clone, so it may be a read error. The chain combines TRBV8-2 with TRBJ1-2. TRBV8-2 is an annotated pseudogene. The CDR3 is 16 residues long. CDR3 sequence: CGSCGPDSRKTYGYTF. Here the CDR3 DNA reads TGTGGCAGTTGTGGACCTGATAGCCGAAAGACCTATGGCTACACCTTC.

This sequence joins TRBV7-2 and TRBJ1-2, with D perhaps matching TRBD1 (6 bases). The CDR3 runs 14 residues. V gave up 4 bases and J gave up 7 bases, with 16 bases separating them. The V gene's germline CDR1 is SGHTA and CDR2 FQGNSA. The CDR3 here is CASSSAQGSFGYTF. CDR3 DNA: TGTGCCAGCAGCTCGGCACAGGGTTCTTTTGGCTACACCTTC.

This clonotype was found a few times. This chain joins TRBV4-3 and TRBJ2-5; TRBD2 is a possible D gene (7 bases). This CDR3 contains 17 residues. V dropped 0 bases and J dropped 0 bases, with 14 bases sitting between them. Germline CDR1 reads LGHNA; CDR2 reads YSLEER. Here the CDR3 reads CASSQEGGGGHQETQYF. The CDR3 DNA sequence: TGCGCCAGCAGCCAAGAAGGGGGGGGGGGCCACCAAGAGACCCAGTACTTC.

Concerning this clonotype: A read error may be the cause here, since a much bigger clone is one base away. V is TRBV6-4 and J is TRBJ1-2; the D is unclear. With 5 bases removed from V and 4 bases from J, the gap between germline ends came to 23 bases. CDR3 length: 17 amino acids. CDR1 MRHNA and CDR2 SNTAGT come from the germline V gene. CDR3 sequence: CASSIQSSHGRTYGYTF. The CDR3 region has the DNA TGTGCCAGCAGTATTCAATCCTCACACGGAAGGACCTATGGCTACACCTTC.

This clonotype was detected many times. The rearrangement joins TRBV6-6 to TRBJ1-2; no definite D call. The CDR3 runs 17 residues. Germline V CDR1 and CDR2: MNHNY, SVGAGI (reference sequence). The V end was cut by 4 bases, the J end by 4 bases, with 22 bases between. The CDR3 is CASSFTRDGRKTYGYTF. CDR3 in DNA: TGTGCCAGCAGTTTCACTAGAGATGGGAGAAAGACCTATGGCTACACCTTC.

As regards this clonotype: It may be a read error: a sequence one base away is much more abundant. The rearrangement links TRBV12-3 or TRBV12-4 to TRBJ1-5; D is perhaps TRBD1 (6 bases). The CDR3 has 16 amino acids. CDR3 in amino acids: CAGSLSLGGGNQPQHF. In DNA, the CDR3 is TGTGCCGGCAGTTTATCCCTTGGGGGCGGCAATCAGCCCCAGCATTTT.

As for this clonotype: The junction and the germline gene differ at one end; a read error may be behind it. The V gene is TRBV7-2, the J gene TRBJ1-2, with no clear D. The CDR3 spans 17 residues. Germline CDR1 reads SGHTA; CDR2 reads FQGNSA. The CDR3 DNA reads TGCGCCAGCAGCTGTGGTTTCAGAGACGGAAAGACCTATGGCTACGCCTTC. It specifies CASSCGFRDGKTYGYAF.

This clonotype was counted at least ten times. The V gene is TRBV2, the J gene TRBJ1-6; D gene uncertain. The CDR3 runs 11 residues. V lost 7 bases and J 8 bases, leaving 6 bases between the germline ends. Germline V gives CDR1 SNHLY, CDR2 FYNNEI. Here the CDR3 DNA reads TGTGCCAGCAAAGGGTATTCACCCCTCCACTTT. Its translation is CASKGYSPLHF.

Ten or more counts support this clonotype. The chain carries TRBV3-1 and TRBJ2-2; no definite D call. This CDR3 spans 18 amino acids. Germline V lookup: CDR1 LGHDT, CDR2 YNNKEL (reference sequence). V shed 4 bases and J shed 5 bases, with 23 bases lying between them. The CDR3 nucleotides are TGTGCCAGCAGCCTTGTCCGTCCCATTTCAGGCTTGACCGGGGAGCTGTTTTTT. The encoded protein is CASSLVRPISGLTGELFF.

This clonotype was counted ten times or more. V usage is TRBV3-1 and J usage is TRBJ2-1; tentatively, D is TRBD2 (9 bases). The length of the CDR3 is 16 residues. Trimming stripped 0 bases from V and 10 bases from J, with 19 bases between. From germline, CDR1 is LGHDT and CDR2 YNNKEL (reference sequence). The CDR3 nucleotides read TGTGCCAGCAGCCAAGACGGGACTAGCCGGACAGGGGAGCAGTTCTTC. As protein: CASSQDGTSRTGEQFF.

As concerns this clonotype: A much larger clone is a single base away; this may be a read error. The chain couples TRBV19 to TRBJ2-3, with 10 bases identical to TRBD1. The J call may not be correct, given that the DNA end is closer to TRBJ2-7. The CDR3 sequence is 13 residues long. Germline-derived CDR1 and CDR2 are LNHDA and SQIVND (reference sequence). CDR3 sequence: CASSVTGGAEQYF. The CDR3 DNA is TGTGCCAGTAGTGTGACAGGGGGCGCCGAGCAGTACTTC.

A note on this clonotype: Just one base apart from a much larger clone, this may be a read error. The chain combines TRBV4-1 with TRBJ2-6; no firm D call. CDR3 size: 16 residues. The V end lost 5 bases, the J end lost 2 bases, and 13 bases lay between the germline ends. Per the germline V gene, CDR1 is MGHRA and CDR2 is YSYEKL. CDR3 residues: CASSKSVGPGANVLTF. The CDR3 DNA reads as TGCGCCAGCAGCAAATCCGTAGGGCCTGGGGCCAACGTCCTGACTTTC.

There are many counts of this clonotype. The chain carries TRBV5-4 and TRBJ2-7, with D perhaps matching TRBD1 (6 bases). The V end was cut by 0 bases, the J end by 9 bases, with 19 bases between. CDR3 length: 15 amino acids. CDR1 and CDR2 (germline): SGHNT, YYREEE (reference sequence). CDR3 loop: CASSLAQGPTSGQYF. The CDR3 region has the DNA TGTGCCAGCAGCTTGGCCCAGGGGCCCACTTCTGGGCAGTACTTC. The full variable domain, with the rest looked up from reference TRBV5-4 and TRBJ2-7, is ETGVTQSPTHLIKTRGQQVTLRCSSQSGHNTVSWYQQALGQGPQFIFQYYREEENGRGNFPPRFSGLQFPNYSSELNVNALELDDSALYLCASSLAQGPTSGQYFGPGTRLTVT.

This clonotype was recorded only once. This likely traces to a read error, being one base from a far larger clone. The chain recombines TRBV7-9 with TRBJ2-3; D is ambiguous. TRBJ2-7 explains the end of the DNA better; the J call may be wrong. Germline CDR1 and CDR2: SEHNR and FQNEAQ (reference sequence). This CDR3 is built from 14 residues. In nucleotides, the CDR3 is TGTGCCAGCAGCTTGGATTTAGGTACCTACGGGCAGTACTTC. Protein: CASSLDLGTYGQYF.